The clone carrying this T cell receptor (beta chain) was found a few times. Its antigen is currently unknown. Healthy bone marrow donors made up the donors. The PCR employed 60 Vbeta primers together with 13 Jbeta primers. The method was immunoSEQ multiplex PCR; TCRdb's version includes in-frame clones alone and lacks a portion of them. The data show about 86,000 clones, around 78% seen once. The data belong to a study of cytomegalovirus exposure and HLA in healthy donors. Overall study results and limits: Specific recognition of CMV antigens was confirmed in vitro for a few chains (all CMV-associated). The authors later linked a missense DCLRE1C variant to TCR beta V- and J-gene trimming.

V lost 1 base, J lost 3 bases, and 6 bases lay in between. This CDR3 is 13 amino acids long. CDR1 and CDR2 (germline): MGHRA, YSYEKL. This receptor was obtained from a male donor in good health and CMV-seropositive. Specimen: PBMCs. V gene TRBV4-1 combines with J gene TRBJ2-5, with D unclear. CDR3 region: CASSQVSEETQYF. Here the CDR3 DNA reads TGCGCCAGCAGCCAAGTGTCGGAAGAGACCCAGTACTTC.